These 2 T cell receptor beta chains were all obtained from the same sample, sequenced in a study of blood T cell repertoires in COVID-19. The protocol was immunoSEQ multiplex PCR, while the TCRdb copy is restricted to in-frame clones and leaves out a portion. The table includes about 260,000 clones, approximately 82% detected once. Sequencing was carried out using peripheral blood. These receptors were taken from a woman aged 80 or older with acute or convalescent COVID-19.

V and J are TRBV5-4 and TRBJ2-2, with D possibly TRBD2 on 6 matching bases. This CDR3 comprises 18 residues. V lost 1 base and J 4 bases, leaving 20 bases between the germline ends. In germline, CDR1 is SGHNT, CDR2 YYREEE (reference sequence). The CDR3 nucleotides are TGTGCCAGCAGCTTGAGGCTAGGAGGACTACGGGGCACCGGGGAGCTGTTTTTT. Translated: CASSLRLGGLRGTGELFF. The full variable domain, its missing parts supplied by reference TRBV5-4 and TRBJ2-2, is ETGVTQSPTHLIKTRGQQVTLRCSSQSGHNTVSWYQQALGQGPQFIFQYYREEENGRGNFPPRFSGLQFPNYSSELNVNALELDDSALYLCASSLRLGGLRGTGELFFGEGSRLTVL.

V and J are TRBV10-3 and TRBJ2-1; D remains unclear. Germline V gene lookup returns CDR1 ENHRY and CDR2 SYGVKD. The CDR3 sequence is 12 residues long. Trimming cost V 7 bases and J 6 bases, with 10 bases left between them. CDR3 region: CAIKDFVNEQFF. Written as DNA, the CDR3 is TGTGCCATCAAAGACTTCGTCAATGAGCAGTTCTTC.